The 13 T cell receptor beta chains presented below share a single source sample, sequenced in a study of T cell repertoires in cytomegalovirus infection. TCRdb passed the reads through MiXCR, listing each CDR3 protein once. There are roughly 150,000 distinct CDR3 sequences in the sample; around 24% occur only once, and 9.5% to 13% lies in the top ten. Sequenced input: PBMCs. The receptor set was obtained from a human donor in good health (CMV status not recorded). Some clones in this sample may be carry-over from other donors' samples.

In this sample, this clonotype turned up a few times. The chain links TRBV27 to TRBJ2-3; 7 bases are shared with TRBD2. Germline-derived CDR1 and CDR2 are MNHEY and SMNVEV (reference sequence). V trimming: 7 bases; J trimming: 1 base; junction bases outside the gene matches: 5. The CDR3 length is 14 residues. The CDR3 loop is CASTRGRGTDTQYF. The CDR3 DNA is TGTGCCAGCACCCGGGGGAGGGGCACAGATACGCAGTATTTT.

This clonotype was recorded at least ten times. The chain has TRBV7-9 and TRBJ2-7; D remains ambiguous. The CDR3 is made up of 11 amino acids. From germline, CDR1 is SEHNR and CDR2 FQNEAQ (reference sequence). V lost 1 base and J 7 bases, leaving 5 bases between the germline ends. CDR3 sequence (DNA): TGTGCCAGCAGCTTAGAGAGAGAGCAGTACTTC. Residues: CASSLEREQYF.

The chain is built from TRBV7-9 and TRBJ2-3; tentatively, D is TRBD1 or TRBD2 (5 bases each). Between the trimmed V and J ends, which lost 7 bases and 5 bases, there was a span of 19 bases. Germline V lookup: CDR1 SEHNR, CDR2 FQNEAQ (reference sequence). This CDR3 contains 15 residues. The DNA for the CDR3 is TGTGCCAGCATCCTGGACCGCGGTGGGGGAGATACGCAGTATTTT. Its translation is CASILDRGGGDTQYF.

This clonotype was counted between two and nine times. The chain joins TRBV11-3 to TRBJ1-1, with D unresolved. The CDR3 is 13 amino acids. V was cut by 5 bases and J by 3 bases, with 10 bases left in between. The V gene's germline CDR1 is SGHNT and CDR2 YENEEA. CDR3 loop: CASSRPRDTEAFF. In nucleotides, the CDR3 is TGTGCCAGCAGCCGTCCAAGGGACACTGAAGCTTTCTTT.

The V call is TRBV29-1, the J call TRBJ2-7; D is tentatively TRBD1 or TRBD2 (5 bases each). CDR3 length: 17 amino acids. Germline V CDR1 and CDR2: SQVTM, ANQGSEA. This CDR3 is CRELTDKEGQTGYEQYF. CDR3 nucleotide sequence: TGCCGGGAATTGACAGATAAGGAAGGCCAAACCGGCTACGAGCAGTACTTC.

In its sample, this clonotype was seen many times. The gene calls are TRBV7-2 and TRBJ2-7, with 8 bases that match TRBD2. Germline loops: CDR1 SGHTA, CDR2 FQGNSA. The trim removed 4 bases at V and 0 bases at J, leaving 8 bases unmatched. This CDR3 spans 16 amino acids. The CDR3 sequence is CASSSRTSGRSYEQYF. CDR3 sequence (DNA): TGTGCCAGCAGCTCCCGCACTAGCGGACGCTCCTACGAGCAGTACTTC.

The rearrangement uses TRBV19 and TRBJ2-1; TRBD2 matches at 12 bases. Losses at the gene ends were 7 bases for V and 6 bases for J; bases not matched to a gene: 10. Germline V gene sequence: CDR1 LNHDA, CDR2 SQIVND (reference sequence). The CDR3 runs to 16 residues. CDR3 DNA: TGTGCCAGTACCCGACTAGCGGGAGCCGTCCTCAATGAGCAGTTCTTC. It translates to CASTRLAGAVLNEQFF.

This clonotype was found many times. The chain links TRBV7-2 to TRBJ2-7; 7 bases are shared with TRBD2. With V trimmed by 5 bases and J by 1 base, 8 bases remained unmatched. The CDR3 consists of 15 residues. CDR1 and CDR2 from the germline V gene are SGHTA and FQGNSA. The DNA for the CDR3 is TGTGCCAGCAGCCCCGGGGGGATCCTTTCCTACGAGCAGTACTTC. Its protein is CASSPGGILSYEQYF.

This clonotype has only a few counts. The chain employs TRBV19 and TRBJ1-1, with D uncertain. V was pared by 3 bases and J by 7 bases, with 12 bases between. From germline, CDR1 is LNHDA and CDR2 SQIVND (reference sequence). The CDR3 covers 13 residues. CDR3 protein: CASSIPGGSEAFF. The CDR3 nucleotides are TGTGCCAGTAGTATCCCGGGAGGGAGTGAAGCTTTCTTT.

This clonotype was detected many times. The rearrangement uses TRBV6-5 and TRBJ1-2, with unresolved D. The germline V gene encodes CDR1 MNHEY and CDR2 SVGAGI. The CDR3 loop spans 14 amino acids. V shed 0 bases and J shed 7 bases, with 12 bases lying between them. The CDR3 nucleotides are TGTGCCAGCAGTTACTCGGGCGGGATAATTGGCTACACCTTC. This sequence encodes CASSYSGGIIGYTF.

This clonotype has ten or more counts. This rearrangement joins TRBV7-8 to TRBJ1-6; possible D gene TRBD1, 5 bases. The CDR3 contains 18 residues. The germline gives CDR1 SGHVS, CDR2 FQNEAQ. V was trimmed by 4 bases and J by 9 bases, leaving 25 bases between them. The CDR3 protein is CASSSRTASGTTSSPLHF. Written as DNA, the CDR3 is TGTGCCAGCAGCTCGCGGACCGCCTCCGGGACCACCTCTTCACCCCTCCACTTT.

This clonotype was picked up a small number of times. The chain joins TRBV20-1 to TRBJ1-5; 11 bases agree with TRBD1. The trim removed 5 bases at V and 4 bases at J, leaving 1 base unmatched. Per germline, CDR1 DFQATT and CDR2 SNEGSKA (reference sequence). The CDR3 runs 13 residues. CDR3 amino acids: CSAGTGGNQPQHF. CDR3 DNA sequence: TGCAGTGCTGGGACAGGGGGGAATCAGCCCCAGCATTTT.

V and J are TRBV5-4 and TRBJ2-7; 7 nucleotides match TRBD1. V trimming: 4 bases; J trimming: 4 bases; junction bases outside the gene matches: 5. This CDR3 comprises 13 residues. CDR1 is SGHNT, CDR2 YYREEE, per germline (reference sequence). CDR3 loop: CASSMGTEYEQYF. The CDR3, as DNA: TGTGCCAGCAGCATGGGGACAGAATACGAGCAGTACTTC.